The entry below gives a single T cell receptor (beta chain) sequence along with its context. Its specificity is not known. The data were taken from a study of Graves' ophthalmopathy and Graves' hyperthyroidism. Findings and limits, study-wide: Blood also carried most expanded thyroid clonotypes exceeding 0.001 frequency.

RNA served as the template for amplifying TCR beta CDR3 regions. RT-PCR in the first round used HTBI primers; a second-round multiplex PCR followed. TCRdb fed the multiplex PCR reads into MiXCR, producing one record per CDR3 protein. The sample gives more than 550,000 distinct CDR3 sequences, just over 40% of which show up once; over 2.5% is in the top ten. Pregnancy or lactation, uncontrolled infections and other autoimmune diseases were grounds for excluding patients. The PBMCs originated from roughly 10 ml of fresh peripheral blood. Input material: peripheral blood. The TCR sequence derives from an adult man with Graves' ophthalmopathy.

The CDR3: CATSVPTSGRATDTQYF. CDR3 sequence (DNA): TGTGCCACCAGCGTCCCGACTAGCGGGAGGGCGACAGATACGCAGTATTTT. This chain links TRBV15 with TRBJ2-3; 14 bases agree with TRBD2. The CDR3 spans 17 residues. Germline values: CDR1 LNHNV, CDR2 YYDKDF (reference sequence). J lost 3 bases, V lost 5 bases, and 7 bases had no gene match.